This T cell receptor beta chain originates from a study of shared clonotypes between healthy human individuals (dated by TCRdb to the early 2020s). Turning to the overall study: The cohort included a few men and a couple of women between 18 and 49 years of age. For each donor, CD4 naive and CD4 memory were each given three plates, CD8 naive was given two plates, and CD8 memory was given one plate. Blood TCR repertoires of five healthy adults were deeply sequenced to estimate repertoire size and the extent of clonotype sharing between individuals. To increase sequencing depth and limit assay-specific biases, different laboratories used diverse techniques to prepare libraries and sequence TCR repertoires. Between about 0.8 and 9.5 billion PBMCs per donor were obtained by leukapheresis.

Donors were healthy HIV-negative adults with no recently reported acute infections or vaccinations. All donors were Caucasian adults living in Nashville, Tennessee, USA. CD8 memory samples consisted of magnetically selected CD45RO+ cells combined with CCR7-negative CD45RA+ effector memory (TemRA) cells. After blood collection by leukapheresis, PBMCs were isolated using Ficoll-Histopaque density gradient centrifugation and then cryopreserved in the vapor phase of liquid nitrogen. Purity and quantity of every magnetically sorted T cell population were checked by analytical flow cytometry. Each sorted fraction had its genomic DNA isolated and then quantified by UV absorbance on a Nanodrop 2000c. Using the deep immunoSEQ assay, multiplex PCR amplified TCR CDR3 regions from genomic DNA. For each cell subset, the extracted genomic DNA was distributed evenly across all wells of several immunoSEQ 96-well plates, and each plate served as one replicate. Each replicate PCR for sorted subsets received about 220 ng genomic DNA, equal to about 30,000 T cell genomes. The purified libraries were quantified using a Qubit 3.0 fluorometer, sized with a Bioanalyzer 2100, and then quantified again using the KAPA Library Quantification kit. Every immunoSEQ 96-well plate was sequenced on a separate single-read 150-cycle Illumina NextSeq 550 flow cell. Per the original workflow: Because the immunoSEQ output included only junctional sequences and no quality scores, the filtering could not be the same as the filtering used for full-length reads. Sequences were annotated with PyIR, a Python wrapper for IgBLAST v1.9, and V/J genes and CDR3 were assigned using IMGT germline references. Reads were filtered out if the reads had weak V/J assignments (E-value above 1e-6), no CDR3, stop codons, out-of-frame junctions, or ambiguous translated residues. A V3J clonotype was defined by an identical inferred V gene, J gene, and CDR3 amino acid sequence. Percentage overlap between repertoires was computed as shared unique clonotypes divided by the size of the smaller repertoire. Repertoire richness was assessed with RTK rarefaction, the Chao1 estimator, and Recon v2.1 estimates of unobserved clonotypes. Generation probabilities for all TCRbeta clonotypes obtained by the gDNA method from four donors were computed using OLGA. TCRdb took this table from immuneACCESS and kept in-frame rearrangements with V and J called. Such tables lack part of the clones; where checked against another copy, unresolved V genes explain under half of the gap, and the rest is unexplained. D and trimming come from the DNA, and the V and J calls and clone size come from that table. The sample table lists approximately 99,000 clones, 55% to 70% of them with a count of one. Jointly, the top ten make up approximately 23% of the sample.

As to this clone: There is no known antigen for this receptor. The sample holds no much larger clone one base away, and base qualities are not on file.

What the research found in general, with its limitations: Estimated clonotype richness was generally larger for naive than for memory subsets. Rarefaction of sorted-subset datasets indicated incomplete sequencing despite the large sequencing depth. The genetic and exposure-history diversity represented was limited by the small number of donors. Clonotypes shared by all four sorted-subset donors showed higher generation probabilities than non-shared clonotypes. When a handful of donors were compared, the shared fraction of clonotypes was about 5.4% for naive CD4, less than 4% for naive CD8, 2.3% for memory CD4, and approximately 0.4% for memory CD8. Sampling was limited to blood, and TCR repertoires in tissue likely differ from TCR repertoires in blood. Based on pairwise subsampling, the degree of clonotype sharing among donors was expected to be affected by sequencing depth.

Deletion took 5 bases off V and 0 bases off J, with a span of 14 bases between the germline ends. Including cysteine and phenylalanine, the CDR3 has 16 amino acids. The sequence is cut down to CDR3 DNA, 48 bases in frame from base 1. Based on the germline V gene, the CDR1 and CDR2 sequences are SGHVS and FQNEAQ. The origin of this receptor is a woman between 25 and 40 years old in good health. The sequenced sample consisted of memory CD8+ T cells sorted from blood. The cell subset or site label here, explained by the study, means: CD45RO+ cells pooled with CCR7-negative TemRA cells. This chain is built from TRBV7-8 and TRBJ2-1, with no confidently assigned D gene. The DNA is TGTGCCAGCAGCCCTTATCGAATAAGCTCCTACAATGAGCAGTTCTTC. Its translation reads: CASSPYRISSYNEQFF.